This T cell receptor (beta chain) was recorded in a study of blood T cell repertoires in COVID-19. Study as a whole: Whether acute or convalescent, the COVID-19 samples came from the United States, Italy and Spain. Nucleic acid was either cDNA or gDNA, and it came from T cells, B-cell-depleted T cells, or PBMCs.

Trimming removed 4 bases at V and 8 bases at J, with 15 bases between. The CDR3 length is 14 residues. Germline-derived CDR1 and CDR2 are LNHDA and SQIVND (reference sequence). As originally analysed: Reference gene primer amplification in the assay estimated nucleated cell counts. Using immunoSEQ multiplex PCR, the repertoire was profiled, and TCRdb retains in-frame clones only, with some absent. V and J calls and clone size are as listed in that table; D and trimming were resolved from the DNA. The data show 250,000 to 300,000 clones, over 75% seen once. This clone was seen only once. The chain uses TRBV19 and TRBJ2-1, with D hard to call. The sequencing input was peripheral blood. The clonotype comes from a woman aged 60-70 years with acute or convalescent COVID-19. CDR3 DNA: TGTGCCAGTAGTAAGTCGTATGGAGTGGATGAGCAGTTCTTC. Translated, it gives CASSKSYGVDEQFF.